This entry is about one T cell receptor (beta chain). The data were obtained in a study of technical replicates of blood from a few donors. The data were produced by immunoSEQ multiplex PCR, yet TCRdb's version contains in-frame clones alone and is incomplete. Here the sample spans roughly 80,000 clones, approximately 96% being singletons. Germline values: CDR1 LNHDA, CDR2 SQIVND (reference sequence). The CDR3 has 17 residues. The V end lost 7 bases, the J end lost 2 bases, and 23 bases lay between the germline ends. The receptor was isolated from a human donor in good health. This chain connects TRBV19 to TRBJ1-1, with D perhaps matching TRBD1 (5 bases). Sequenced sample: T cells isolated from PBMCs. The CDR3 spells CASTPSIPGGENTEAFF. DNA for the CDR3: TGTGCCAGTACTCCATCAATTCCGGGGGGTGAAAACACTGAAGCTTTCTTT.